The clone carrying this T cell receptor beta chain was observed a handful of times. Assay used: immunoSEQ multiplex PCR; TCRdb lists only in-frame clones, some missing. Of about 82,000 clones in the sample, approximately 86% were seen once. This entry belongs to a study of PD-L1 blockade in urothelial cancer. Whole-study context: Blood samples had a median of approximately 150,000 T cells, roughly 84,000 unique TCRs, and clonality 0.080.

The CDR3 runs to 13 residues. CDR1 and CDR2 (germline): SGHRS, YFSETQ. The V end was cut by 0 bases, the J end by 2 bases, with 5 bases between. The sequence was obtained from a woman between 70 and 85 years old with urothelial cancer. The sequencing here drew on PBMCs, taken around atezolizumab (anti-PD-L1) treatment. The chain links TRBV5-1 to TRBJ1-2; D call uncertain. The DNA of the CDR3 is TGCGCCAGCAGCTTGGACAGAAACTATGGCTACACCTTC. This codes for CASSLDRNYGYTF.